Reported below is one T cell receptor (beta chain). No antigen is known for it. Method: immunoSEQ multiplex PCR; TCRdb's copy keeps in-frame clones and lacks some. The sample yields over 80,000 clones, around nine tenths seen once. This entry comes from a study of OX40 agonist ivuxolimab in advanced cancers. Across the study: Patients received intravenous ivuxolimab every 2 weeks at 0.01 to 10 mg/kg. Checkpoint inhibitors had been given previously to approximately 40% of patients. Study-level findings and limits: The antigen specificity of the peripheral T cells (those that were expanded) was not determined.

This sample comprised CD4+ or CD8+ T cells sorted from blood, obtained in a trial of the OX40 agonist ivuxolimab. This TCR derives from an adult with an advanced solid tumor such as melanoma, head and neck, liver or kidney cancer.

CDR3 coding DNA: TGTGCCAGCAGTTTCGGTGACAGTAGCAATCAGCCCCAGCATTTT. Translation: CASSFGDSSNQPQHF. V usage is TRBV28 and J usage is TRBJ1-5; tentatively, D is TRBD1 (5 bases). This CDR3 comprises 15 residues. V lost 3 bases to trimming and J lost 0 bases, with 9 bases between them. CDR1 is MDHEN, CDR2 SYDVKM, per germline.